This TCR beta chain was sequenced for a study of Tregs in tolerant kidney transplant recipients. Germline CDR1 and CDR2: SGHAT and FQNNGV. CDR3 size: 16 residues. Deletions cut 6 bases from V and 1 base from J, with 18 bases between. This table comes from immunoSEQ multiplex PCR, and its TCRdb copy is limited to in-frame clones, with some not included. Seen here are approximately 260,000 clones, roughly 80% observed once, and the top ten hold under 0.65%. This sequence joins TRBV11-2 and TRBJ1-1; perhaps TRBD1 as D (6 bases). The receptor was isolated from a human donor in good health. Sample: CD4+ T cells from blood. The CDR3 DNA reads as TGTGCCAGCAGGAGAGGGACACGGACGCAGAACACTGAAGCTTTCTTT. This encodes CASRRGTRTQNTEAFF.